The 19 T cell receptor beta chains given below trace back to one sample, sequenced in a study of T cells in Graves' hyperthyroidism and ophthalmopathy. What was amplified from RNA transcripts were TCR beta CDR3 regions. HTBI primers were the set used in a first-round RT-PCR of the TCR CDR3. TCRdb re-analysed the multiplex PCR reads in MiXCR, keeping a single row per CDR3 protein. The sample has about 420,000 distinct CDR3 sequences; 15% to 18% are singletons. The source material was blood. These receptors all stem from a woman between 18 and 29 years old with Graves' hyperthyroidism.

This clonotype was detected only a few times. The chain links TRBV7-2 to TRBJ2-3, with 10 bases lining up with TRBD2. Trimming took 3 bases from V and 6 from J; bases not matched to a gene: 3. This CDR3 is built from 14 residues. Looked up from germline, CDR1 is SGHTA and CDR2 is FQGNSA. The CDR3 bases are TGTGCCAGCAGCTTTCTAGCGGGGGATGATACGCAGTATTTT. It encodes CASSFLAGDDTQYF.

The chain uses TRBV2 and TRBJ1-4, with D unclear. The CDR3 is 15 residues long. Trimming shortened V by 6 bases and J by 7 bases, and 18 bases separated the two germline ends. Germline-derived CDR1 and CDR2 are SNHLY and FYNNEI. CDR3 loop: CASRINLGSSEKLFF. For the CDR3, the DNA is TGTGCCAGCAGGATAAACCTAGGATCTTCTGAAAAACTGTTTTTT.

This clonotype has ten or more counts. The chain joins TRBV27 to TRBJ1-6, with 7 bases that match TRBD1. CDR1 is MNHEY, CDR2 SMNVEV, per germline (reference sequence). This CDR3 has 15 residues. The V gene end was trimmed by 6 bases and the J gene end by 9 bases; junction bases not matched to a gene: 11. The CDR3 reads CASRPRAQGSSPLHF. CDR3 DNA sequence: TGTGCCAGCAGACCAAGGGCACAGGGGAGTTCACCCCTCCACTTT.

This clonotype was found many times. This rearrangement joins TRBV7-2 to TRBJ2-1, with D possibly being TRBD1 (5 bases). The CDR3 contains 15 residues. Germline CDR1 SGHTA, CDR2 FQGNSA. V was cut by 4 bases and J by 1 base, with 11 bases left in between. In DNA form, the CDR3 reads TGTGCCAGCAGCTCGCGTAGGGGTTCCTACAATGAGCAGTTCTTC. Its translation is CASSSRRGSYNEQFF.

This clonotype came up a few times. Given a much more abundant clone one base away, this may be a read error. J is TRBJ2-1 and V is TRBV27; D may match TRBD1 or TRBD2 (6 bases each). Germline CDR1 and CDR2: MNHEY and SMNVEV (reference sequence). This CDR3 comprises 15 residues. The CDR3 here is CAGSSPGGPYNEQFF. The CDR3 DNA sequence: TGTGCCGGCAGTTCCCCTGGGGGGCCATACAATGAGCAGTTCTTC.

This clonotype occurred a few times. The chain couples TRBV29-1 to TRBJ1-5; D gene ambiguous. V was shortened by 2 bases and J by 7 bases, with 12 bases between the two germline ends. Germline CDR1 is SQVTM and CDR2 is ANQGSEA. The CDR3 contains 13 residues. The CDR3 nucleotides read TGCAGCGTTGAATTTGGCAGAGGGCAGCCCCAGCATTTT. Protein: CSVEFGRGQPQHF. Using reference TRBV29-1 and TRBJ1-5 for the parts outside the CDR3, the full variable domain is SAVISQKPSRDICQRGTSLTIQCQVDSQVTMMFWYRQQPGQSLTLIATANQGSEATYESGFVIDKFPISRPNLTFSTLTVSNMSPEDSSIYLCSVEFGRGQPQHFGDGTRLSIL.

This clonotype was seen at least ten times. V and J are TRBV18 and TRBJ2-3; no firm D call. V shed 3 bases and J shed 2 bases, with 12 bases lying between them. Germline CDR1 reads KGHSH; CDR2 reads LQKENI. The CDR3 is 15 residues long. The CDR3 coding sequence is TGTGCCAGCTCACCGAGGACCCGCTACACAGATACGCAGTATTTT. It specifies CASSPRTRYTDTQYF.

The sample holds many counts of this clonotype. The V gene is TRBV2, the J gene TRBJ2-2; possibly TRBD1 for D (5 bases). Trimming removed 5 bases at V and 6 bases at J, with 16 bases between. The CDR3 runs 15 residues. The V gene's germline CDR1 is SNHLY and CDR2 FYNNEI. The CDR3 region has the DNA TGTGCCAGCAGTCCGCTCCTCGTAGGGGCCGGGGAGCTGTTTTTT. Amino acid sequence: CASSPLLVGAGELFF.

This clonotype showed up just a few times. This sequence joins TRBV6-2 or TRBV6-3 and TRBJ2-3; D possibly matches TRBD1 or TRBD2 (5 bases each). From germline, CDR1 is MNHEY and CDR2 SVGEGT. Trimming removed 2 bases from V and 2 bases from J, with 17 bases in between. CDR3 size: 17 residues. The CDR3 loop reads CASSYEGPSRATDTQYF. The CDR3 DNA reads TGTGCCAGCAGTTACGAGGGACCGTCAAGGGCCACAGATACGCAGTATTTT.

This clonotype came up many times. V usage is TRBV3-1 and J usage is TRBJ2-4; D gene uncertain. Per germline, CDR1 LGHDT and CDR2 YNNKEL (reference sequence). Deletions cut 1 base from V and 3 bases from J, with 7 bases between. CDR3 length equals 14 residues. The CDR3 DNA follows: TGTGCCAGCAGCCAAGGGTTAGGCAAAAACATTCAGTACTTC. It is translated as CASSQGLGKNIQYF.

This clonotype has just a few counts. The V gene is TRBV20-1, the J gene TRBJ2-5; D call uncertain. Trimming removed 2 bases from V and 1 base from J, with 8 bases in between. CDR3 length: 13 residues. From germline, CDR1 is DFQATT and CDR2 SNEGSKA (reference sequence). CDR3 DNA sequence: TGCAGTGCTAGATCCTGGAGCCAAGAGACCCAGTACTTC. Protein product: CSARSWSQETQYF.

This clonotype was seen at least ten times. The rearrangement joins TRBV20-1 to TRBJ1-4, with unresolved D. This CDR3 has 16 amino acids. V lost 0 bases, J lost 8 bases, and 19 bases lay in between. CDR1 and CDR2 (germline): DFQATT, SNEGSKA (reference sequence). The CDR3 protein is CSARDPSWRANEKLFF. In DNA, the CDR3 is TGCAGTGCTAGAGATCCCTCGTGGAGGGCGAACGAAAAACTGTTTTTT.

This chain connects TRBV5-1 to TRBJ1-5; 8 bases are a match to TRBD1. The CDR3 is made up of 14 amino acids. From germline, CDR1 is SGHRS and CDR2 YFSETQ. V lost 3 bases to trimming and J lost 5 bases; unmatched junction nucleotides: 4. CDR3 sequence: CASSSGQGDQPQHF. The CDR3 coding sequence is TGCGCCAGCAGCTCCGGACAGGGCGATCAGCCCCAGCATTTT. The whole variable domain, filled in from reference TRBV5-1 and TRBJ1-5, reads KAGVTQTPRYLIKTRGQQVTLSCSPISGHRSVSWYQQTPGQGLQFLFEYFSETQRNKGNFPGRFSGRQFSNSRSEMNVSTLELGDSALYLCASSSGQGDQPQHFGDGTRLSIL.

V gene TRBV5-6 combines with J gene TRBJ1-5; the D gene is possibly TRBD1 (5 bases). The CDR3 sequence is 17 residues long. Germline CDR1 and CDR2: SGHDT and YYEEEE. V was pared by 4 bases and J by 1 base, with 18 bases between. The CDR3 region is CASSQSVRGVSNQPQHF. CDR3 sequence (DNA): TGTGCCAGCAGCCAATCAGTAAGGGGTGTAAGCAATCAGCCCCAGCATTTT.

This clonotype appeared many times. The chain joins TRBV12-3 or TRBV12-4 to TRBJ1-5; no clear D gene. This CDR3 has 13 amino acids. Trimming took off 2 bases at V and 4 bases at J, with 6 bases between the two ends. In nucleotides, the CDR3 is TGTGCCAGCAGTTTATGGGAGAATCAGCCCCAGCATTTT. This encodes CASSLWENQPQHF.

This clonotype has at least ten counts. The chain carries TRBV6-5 and TRBJ1-6; D is uncertain. Germline CDR1 reads MNHEY; CDR2 reads SVGAGI. CDR3 length equals 15 residues. The germline V and J ends were trimmed by 0 bases and 8 bases, with 11 bases remaining between them. In DNA form, the CDR3 reads TGTGCCAGCAGTTACTCCGCGAACATGGATTCACCCCTCCACTTT. Its translation is CASSYSANMDSPLHF.

This clonotype was observed a few times. The CDR3 nucleotides read TGCAGCGTTGAGATCACCGGGACGGGAGGGGGTTTCGAGACCCAGTACTTC. Translation gives CSVEITGTGGGFETQYF. The chain carries TRBV29-1 and TRBJ2-5; 8 nucleotides align to TRBD2. V was clipped by 3 bases and J by 5 bases; unmatched bases: 17. The CDR3 loop spans 17 amino acids. CDR1 is SQVTM, CDR2 ANQGSEA, per germline.

The chain combines TRBV10-3 with TRBJ2-3; D unclear. There are 14 residues in the CDR3. Germline V CDR1 and CDR2: ENHRY, SYGVKD. The germline V and J ends were trimmed by 6 bases and 4 bases, with 14 bases remaining between them. The CDR3 here is CAISGGTVADTQYF. The CDR3 DNA reads as TGTGCCATCAGCGGTGGAACGGTGGCAGATACGCAGTATTTT.

This clonotype was detected a few times. This chain links TRBV9 with TRBJ2-7; D might be TRBD2 (5 bases). The germline V and J ends were trimmed by 0 bases and 5 bases, with 12 bases remaining between them. Germline CDR1 is SGDLS and CDR2 is YYNGEE. This CDR3 comprises 14 residues. CDR3 DNA sequence: TGTGCCAGCAGCGTAGCTTATACGGGGAACGAGCAGTACTTC. Translation: CASSVAYTGNEQYF.